The rows below give T cell receptor beta chains drawn from one sample of a study of long-term antiretroviral therapy in people with HIV. Repertoires were generated with immunoSEQ multiplex PCR, while TCRdb's copy carries only in-frame clones and drops some. The sample includes about 35,000 clones, 80% to 90% of them seen just once. Sequencing was performed on unsorted PBMCs, taken 2.2 years after starting antiretroviral therapy. These receptors were collected from a man younger than 35 with HIV. CDR3s include the opening cysteine and the closing phenylalanine or tryptophan. Fields, in order: D gene, clone size, J gene, V gene, CDR3 protein, CDR3 DNA. D genes are given only for firm matches. Clone size is shown for a subset of rows, as once, few, many or a class of expanded clone.

d_call: TRBD1; clone_size: NA; j_call: TRBJ1-5; v_call: TRBV6-4; cdr3_aa: CASSQGAYQPQHF; cdr3_nt: TGTGCCAGCAGTCAGGGGGCTTATCAGCCCCAGCATTTT
d_call: NA; clone_size: NA; j_call: TRBJ1-5; v_call: TRBV27; cdr3_aa: CASSLGASAGNQPQHF; cdr3_nt: TGTGCCAGCAGTTTGGGGGCTAGCGCGGGTAATCAGCCCCAGCATTTT
d_call: NA; clone_size: NA; j_call: TRBJ2-5; v_call: TRBV5-6; cdr3_aa: CASSLASRETQYF; cdr3_nt: TGTGCCAGCAGCCTTGCCAGCCGCGAGACCCAGTACTTC
d_call: NA; clone_size: NA; j_call: TRBJ1-3; v_call: TRBV27; cdr3_aa: CASRGVGNTIYF; cdr3_nt: TGTGCCAGCAGGGGGGTAGGAAACACCATATATTTT
d_call: NA; clone_size: once; j_call: TRBJ1-1; v_call: TRBV6-1; cdr3_aa: CASSEVGGYTEAFF; cdr3_nt: TGTGCCAGCAGTGAAGTGGGGGGCTACACTGAAGCTTTCTTT
d_call: TRBD2; clone_size: NA; j_call: TRBJ2-1; v_call: TRBV19; cdr3_aa: CASSARGLAGGPEEQFF; cdr3_nt: TGTGCCAGTAGTGCCCGGGGACTAGCGGGAGGGCCGGAGGAGCAGTTCTTC
d_call: TRBD1; clone_size: NA; j_call: TRBJ1-1; v_call: TRBV2; cdr3_aa: CAYSGQGGNTEAFF; cdr3_nt: TGTGCTTATTCAGGACAGGGTGGGAACACTGAAGCTTTCTTT
d_call: TRBD2; clone_size: medium-sized; j_call: TRBJ2-7; v_call: TRBV7-8; cdr3_aa: CASSPRGENYEQYF; cdr3_nt: TGTGCCAGCAGCCCGCGGGGGGAAAACTACGAGCAGTACTTC
d_call: NA; clone_size: NA; j_call: TRBJ2-7; v_call: TRBV5-1; cdr3_aa: CASSLFQASSYEQYF; cdr3_nt: TGCGCCAGCAGCTTGTTCCAGGCGAGCTCCTACGAGCAGTACTTC
d_call: NA; clone_size: NA; j_call: TRBJ2-1; v_call: TRBV4-1; cdr3_aa: CASSPGAIRDQNEQFF; cdr3_nt: TGCGCCAGCAGCCCTGGGGCCATCCGGGACCAGAATGAGCAGTTCTTC
d_call: NA; clone_size: NA; j_call: TRBJ1-1; v_call: TRBV6-1; cdr3_aa: CATGEGDGSKAFF; cdr3_nt: TGTGCCACCGGGGAAGGGGACGGTTCGAAAGCTTTCTTT
d_call: TRBD1; clone_size: few; j_call: TRBJ2-7; v_call: TRBV19; cdr3_aa: CASSIDRGKAYEQYF; cdr3_nt: TGTGCCAGTAGTATCGACAGGGGAAAGGCCTACGAGCAGTACTTC
d_call: NA; clone_size: NA; j_call: TRBJ1-4; v_call: TRBV29-1; cdr3_aa: CSVAPPSDGYNEKLFF; cdr3_nt: TGCAGCGTTGCCCCTCCCTCGGACGGCTATAATGAAAAACTGTTTTTT
d_call: NA; clone_size: NA; j_call: TRBJ2-7; v_call: TRBV7-9; cdr3_aa: CASSLNGGNEQYF; cdr3_nt: TGTGCCAGCAGCTTAAACGGGGGAAACGAGCAGTACTTC
d_call: TRBD2; clone_size: once; j_call: TRBJ2-7; v_call: TRBV7-3; cdr3_aa: CASSLIAGDTYEQYF; cdr3_nt: TGTGCCAGCAGCTTAATAGCGGGTGATACCTACGAGCAGTACTTC
d_call: TRBD2; clone_size: NA; j_call: TRBJ2-3; v_call: TRBV5-1; cdr3_aa: CASSLRLADKTPHSDTQYF; cdr3_nt: TGCGCCAGCAGCTTGCGGCTAGCGGATAAAACCCCGCACTCAGATACGCAGTATTTT
d_call: NA; clone_size: NA; j_call: TRBJ1-2; v_call: TRBV5-1; cdr3_aa: CASSHTDPVRYGYTF; cdr3_nt: TGCGCCAGCAGCCACACAGACCCGGTACGCTATGGCTACACCTTC
d_call: NA; clone_size: NA; j_call: TRBJ1-1; v_call: TRBV18; cdr3_aa: CASSRQELNTEAFF; cdr3_nt: TGTGCCAGCTCACGCCAGGAGCTAAACACTGAAGCTTTCTTT
d_call: NA; clone_size: NA; j_call: TRBJ1-5; v_call: TRBV4-1; cdr3_aa: CASSLGEEQPQHF; cdr3_nt: TGCGCCAGCAGCCTCGGGGAGGAACAGCCCCAGCATTTT
d_call: NA; clone_size: NA; j_call: TRBJ1-3; v_call: TRBV7-2; cdr3_aa: CASSLMSAGNTIYF; cdr3_nt: TGTGCCAGCAGCTTAATGAGTGCTGGAAACACCATATATTTT
d_call: NA; clone_size: NA; j_call: TRBJ2-2; v_call: TRBV9; cdr3_aa: CASSPPTGGPDTGELFF; cdr3_nt: TGTGCCAGCAGCCCCCCAACTGGGGGGCCCGACACCGGGGAGCTGTTTTTT
d_call: NA; clone_size: NA; j_call: TRBJ2-2; v_call: TRBV10-3; cdr3_aa: CAVWGGGAAGELFF; cdr3_nt: TGTGCCGTCTGGGGAGGGGGCGCAGCCGGGGAGCTGTTTTTT
d_call: TRBD1; clone_size: NA; j_call: TRBJ2-7; v_call: TRBV28; cdr3_aa: CASSVRGYYEQYF; cdr3_nt: TGTGCCAGCAGCGTCAGGGGGTACTACGAGCAGTACTTC
d_call: NA; clone_size: NA; j_call: TRBJ2-4; v_call: TRBV15; cdr3_aa: CATSRDLRENIQYF; cdr3_nt: TGTGCCACCAGCAGAGATCTAAGAGAAAACATTCAGTACTTC
d_call: NA; clone_size: NA; j_call: TRBJ2-7; v_call: TRBV19; cdr3_aa: CASSIAGIGNEQYF; cdr3_nt: TGTGCCAGTAGTATAGCTGGGATCGGAAATGAGCAGTACTTC
d_call: TRBD1; clone_size: NA; j_call: TRBJ2-5; v_call: TRBV14; cdr3_aa: CASSQDLDRRGETQYF; cdr3_nt: TGTGCCAGCAGCCAAGATCTGGACAGGCGTGGAGAGACCCAGTACTTC
d_call: NA; clone_size: NA; j_call: TRBJ1-2; v_call: TRBV11-2; cdr3_aa: CASSPPGHMEGYTF; cdr3_nt: TGTGCCAGCAGCCCGCCGGGACACATGGAGGGCTACACCTTC
d_call: TRBD1; clone_size: NA; j_call: TRBJ1-5; v_call: TRBV29-1; cdr3_aa: CSAGGVNQPQHF; cdr3_nt: TGCAGCGCAGGGGGCGTAAATCAGCCCCAGCATTTT
d_call: NA; clone_size: NA; j_call: TRBJ2-5; v_call: TRBV29-1; cdr3_aa: CSVVLTETQYF; cdr3_nt: TGCAGCGTTGTACTAACGGAGACCCAGTACTTC
d_call: NA; clone_size: NA; j_call: TRBJ1-1; v_call: TRBV7-9; cdr3_aa: CASSLEFYGNTEAFF; cdr3_nt: TGTGCCAGCAGCTTAGAGTTCTACGGGAACACTGAAGCTTTCTTT
d_call: NA; clone_size: NA; j_call: TRBJ1-1; v_call: TRBV7-9; cdr3_aa: CASSFTNTEAFF; cdr3_nt: TGTGCCAGCAGCTTCACGAACACTGAAGCTTTCTTT